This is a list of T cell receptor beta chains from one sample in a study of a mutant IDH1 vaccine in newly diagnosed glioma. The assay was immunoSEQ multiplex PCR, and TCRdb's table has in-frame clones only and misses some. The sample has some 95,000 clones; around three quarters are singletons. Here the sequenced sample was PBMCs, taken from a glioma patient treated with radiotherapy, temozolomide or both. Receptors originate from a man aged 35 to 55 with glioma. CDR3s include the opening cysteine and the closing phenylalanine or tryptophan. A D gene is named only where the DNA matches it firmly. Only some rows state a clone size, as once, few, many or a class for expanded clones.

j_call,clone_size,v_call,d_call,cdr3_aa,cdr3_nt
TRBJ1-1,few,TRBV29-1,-,CSVRLQAGIVAEAFF,TGCAGCGTCAGATTACAGGCCGGAATTGTGGCTGAAGCTTTCTTT
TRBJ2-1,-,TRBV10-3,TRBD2,CAISPSGRGESEQFF,TGTGCCATCAGCCCGAGCGGGAGAGGGGAAAGTGAGCAGTTCTTC
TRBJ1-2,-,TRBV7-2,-,CASSLVGGTVYGYTF,TGTGCCAGCAGCTTAGTTGGGGGGACGGTCTATGGCTACACCTTC
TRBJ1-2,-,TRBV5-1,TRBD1,CASSLLPGGPDYGYTF,TGCGCCAGCAGCTTGCTACCAGGGGGCCCCGACTATGGCTACACCTTC
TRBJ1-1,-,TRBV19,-,CASSVNRATEAFF,TGTGCCAGTAGTGTCAACAGGGCAACTGAAGCTTTCTTT
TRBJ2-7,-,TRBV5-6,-,CASSSPLTGRWDEQYF,TGTGCCAGCAGCTCACCTTTGACAGGTCGATGGGATGAGCAGTACTTC
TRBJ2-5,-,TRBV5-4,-,CASRREETQYF,TGTGCCAGCAGGCGAGAAGAGACCCAGTACTTC
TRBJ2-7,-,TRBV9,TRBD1,CASSVGQGAGEQYF,TGTGCCAGCAGCGTAGGACAGGGGGCGGGCGAGCAGTACTTC
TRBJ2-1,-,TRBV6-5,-,CASRSDFLTGNEQFF,TGTGCCAGCAGATCCGACTTCCTAACGGGAAATGAGCAGTTCTTC
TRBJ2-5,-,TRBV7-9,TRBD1,CASSLGGQGETETQYF,TGTGCCAGCAGCTTAGGCGGACAGGGTGAAACGGAGACCCAGTACTTC
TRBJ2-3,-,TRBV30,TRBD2,CAWSLAGGADTQYF,TGTGCCTGGTCACTAGCGGGAGGAGCAGATACGCAGTATTTT
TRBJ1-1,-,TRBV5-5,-,CASSLRGRGNTEAFF,TGTGCCAGCAGCTTGAGGGGCAGGGGGAACACTGAAGCTTTCTTT
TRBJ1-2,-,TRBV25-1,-,CASSLTGEGLVLYTF,TGTGCCAGCAGTCTTACGGGGGAGGGCCTGGTCCTCTACACCTTC
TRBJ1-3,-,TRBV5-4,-,CASRPGGDSGNTIYF,TGTGCCAGCAGACCTGGAGGGGACTCTGGAAACACCATATATTTT
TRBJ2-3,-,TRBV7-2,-,CASSPKWLSTDTQYF,TGTGCCAGCAGCCCTAAATGGCTAAGCACAGATACGCAGTATTTT
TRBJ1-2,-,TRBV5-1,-,CASSLDNYGYTF,TGCGCCAGCAGCTTGGACAACTATGGCTACACCTTC
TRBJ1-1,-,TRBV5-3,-,CARSLNEVMNTEAFF,TGTGCCAGAAGCTTGAACGAGGTGATGAACACTGAAGCTTTCTTT
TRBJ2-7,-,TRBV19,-,CASSAAGSHEQYF,TGTGCCAGTAGTGCCGCAGGGTCCCACGAGCAGTACTTC
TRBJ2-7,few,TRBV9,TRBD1,CASSLTGGPYEQYF,TGTGCCAGCAGCCTGACAGGGGGCCCCTACGAGCAGTACTTC
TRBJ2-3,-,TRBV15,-,CATSEGDTQYF,TGTGCCACCAGCGAAGGGGATACGCAGTATTTT
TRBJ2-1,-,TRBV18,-,CASSPLALNQNEQFF,TGTGCCAGCTCACCACTAGCGCTAAACCAAAATGAGCAGTTCTTC
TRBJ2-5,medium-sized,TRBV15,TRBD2,CATQLAGGPYQETQYF,TGTGCCACCCAACTAGCGGGAGGGCCGTACCAAGAGACCCAGTACTTC
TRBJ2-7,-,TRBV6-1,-,CASKWGISYEQYF,TGTGCCAGCAAATGGGGCATCTCCTACGAGCAGTACTTC
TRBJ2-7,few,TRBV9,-,CASSVGGSSYEQYF,TGTGCCAGCAGCGTAGGAGGCAGCTCCTACGAGCAGTACTTC
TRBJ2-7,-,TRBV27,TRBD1,CASHPGTVSYEQYF,TGTGCCAGCCATCCCGGGACAGTCTCCTACGAGCAGTACTTC
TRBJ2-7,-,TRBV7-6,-,CASSLRPGEQYF,TGTGCCAGCAGCTTAAGGCCTGGCGAGCAGTACTTC
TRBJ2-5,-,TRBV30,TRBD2,CAWMNGLALQETQYF,TGTGCCTGGATGAATGGACTAGCCCTCCAAGAGACCCAGTACTTC
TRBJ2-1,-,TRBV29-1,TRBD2,CSALSGWGLAGLYNEQFF,TGCAGCGCTTTGAGCGGATGGGGACTAGCGGGACTCTACAATGAGCAGTTCTTC
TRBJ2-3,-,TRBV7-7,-,CASSFIVTDTQYF,TGTGCTAGCAGCTTTATCGTCACAGATACGCAGTATTTT
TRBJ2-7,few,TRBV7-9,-,CASSPGSTYEQYF,TGTGCCAGCAGCCCCGGGTCTACCTACGAGCAGTACTTC
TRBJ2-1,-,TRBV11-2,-,CASSLFAAGQFF,TGTGCCAGCAGCTTATTCGCGGCAGGGCAGTTCTTC
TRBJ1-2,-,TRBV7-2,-,CASSLLRGAAGYTF,TGTGCCAGCAGCTTATTAAGGGGCGCAGCTGGCTACACCTTC
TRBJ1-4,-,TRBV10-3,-,CAISDTGRNEKLFF,TGTGCCATCAGTGATACAGGGAGGAACGAAAAACTGTTTTTT
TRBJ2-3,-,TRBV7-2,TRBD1,CASSLRDRTDTQYF,TGTGCCAGCAGCCTCCGGGACAGGACAGATACGCAGTATTTT
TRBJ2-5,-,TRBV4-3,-,CASSQDYTVAQETQYF,TGCGCCAGCAGCCAAGATTATACGGTAGCGCAAGAGACCCAGTACTTC
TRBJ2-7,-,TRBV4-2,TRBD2,CASSLSILAGGKAEQYF,TGTGCCAGCAGCCTCTCAATACTAGCGGGAGGAAAGGCCGAGCAGTACTTC
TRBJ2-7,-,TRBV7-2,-,CASSLGRDYEQYF,TGTGCCAGCAGCTTAGGCAGAGACTACGAGCAGTACTTC
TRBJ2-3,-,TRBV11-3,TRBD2,CASSAGTSGSTDTQYF,TGTGCCAGCAGCGCCGGGACTAGCGGGAGTACAGATACGCAGTATTTT
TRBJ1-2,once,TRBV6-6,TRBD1,CASSDQGQGFRYTF,TGTGCCAGCAGTGACCAGGGACAGGGATTCCGCTACACCTTC